This T cell receptor (beta chain) was identified in a study of shared clonotypes between healthy human individuals. Overall study: There were three CD4 naive, three CD4 memory, two CD8 naive and one CD8 memory plates per donor.

V lost 5 bases and J lost 0, with 14 bases in between. The CDR3 is 16 amino acids. CDR1 is LGHNA and CDR2 is YNFKEQ in the germline V gene. Repertoires were generated with immunoSEQ multiplex PCR, while TCRdb's copy carries only in-frame clones and drops some. The sample carries approximately 2.3 million clones, approximately 95% recorded once. The chain employs TRBV4-2 and TRBJ2-1; D is possibly TRBD1 (5 bases). Material for sequencing was naive CD4+ T cells from PBMCs. The subset here: CD45RA+ positively selected. The clonotype comes from a man younger than 30 in good health. Some clones in this sample may be carry-over from other donors' samples. In DNA form, the CDR3 reads TGTGCCAGCAGCATGGGGCAGGCTGGCTCCTACAATGAGCAGTTCTTC. It specifies CASSMGQAGSYNEQFF.